There are many counts of the clone carrying this T cell receptor beta chain. This sample stems from a study of T cells after yellow fever vaccination. On the study more broadly: SMART-Seq v4 Ultra Low Input served to prepare low-cell-number fractions.

The germline CDR1 and CDR2 sequences are SGHTA and FQGNSA. The CDR3 is 13 residues long. The germline V and J ends were trimmed by 5 bases and 4 bases, with 9 bases remaining between them. TCRdb fed the 5' RACE reads into MiXCR, producing one record per CDR3 protein. The sample holds hundreds of thousands of distinct CDR3 sequences, about 10% seen once. The genes are TRBV7-2 and TRBJ1-5; D is ambiguous. The TCR originated in a man aged 18 to 29 who received the YFV17D yellow fever vaccine. Sample: CD4+ T cells sorted from PBMCs, taken 5 days after the yellow fever booster vaccination. In nucleotides, the CDR3 is TGTGCCAGCAGCCCCGAACCAAATCAGCCCCAGCATTTT. As protein: CASSPEPNQPQHF.